These 2 T cell receptor beta chains originate from one sample sequenced in a study of PD-L1 blockade in urothelial cancer. Time point meaning: pretreatment peripheral blood. This table comes from immunoSEQ multiplex PCR, and its TCRdb copy is limited to in-frame clones, with some not included. The sample has some 56,000 clones; 65% to 90% are singletons. This material consisted of PBMCs, taken around atezolizumab (anti-PD-L1) treatment. All receptors come from a man in his 70s with urothelial cancer.

The rearrangement joins TRBV28 to TRBJ2-7; TRBD2 agrees at 13 bases. Germline V CDR1 and CDR2: MDHEN, SYDVKM. The V and J ends lost 10 bases and 8 bases, in that order; junction bases with no gene match: 14. The CDR3 is 15 amino acids. The DNA of the CDR3 is TGTGCCACCCGACGGACTAGCGGGAGAATGTATAAGCAGTACTTC. Its translation is CATRRTSGRMYKQYF.

The chain combines TRBV19 with TRBJ2-1; D may be TRBD2 (5 bases). Per the germline V gene, CDR1 is LNHDA and CDR2 is SQIVND (reference sequence). CDR3 size: 13 residues. The V end was cut by 3 bases, the J end by 8 bases, with 11 bases between. The CDR3 nucleotides read TGTGCCAGTAGTATGCGAAACGGGGATGAGCAGTTCTTC. This translates into CASSMRNGDEQFF.